These 26 T cell receptor beta chains were all obtained from the same sample, sequenced in a study of T cells in Graves' hyperthyroidism and ophthalmopathy. RNA transcripts served as the template for amplifying TCR beta CDR3 regions. The TCR CDR3 was amplified in a first-round RT-PCR using the HTBI primer set. TCRdb processed the multiplex PCR reads anew with MiXCR; each CDR3 protein has one entry. Among hundreds of thousands of distinct CDR3 sequences, 15% to 17% were seen once, and the ten largest hold almost 8%. Input material: blood. The receptors shown here come from a young woman with Graves' hyperthyroidism.

This clonotype was seen repeatedly, ten times or more. The rearrangement uses TRBV3-1 and TRBJ2-7; tentatively, D is TRBD2 (6 bases). The CDR3 runs to 15 residues. CDR1 is LGHDT and CDR2 is YNNKEL in the germline V gene (reference sequence). V was trimmed by 0 bases and J by 5 bases, leaving 14 bases between them. For the CDR3, the DNA is TGTGCCAGCAGCCAAGAGGGACTGTATCTGGACGAGCAGTACTTC. Translated, it gives CASSQEGLYLDEQYF.

The chain joins TRBV2 to TRBJ2-3, with D perhaps given as TRBD1 or TRBD2 (5 bases each). The germline gives CDR1 SNHLY, CDR2 FYNNEI. The CDR3 loop spans 16 amino acids. The V end lost 6 bases, the J end lost 2 bases, and 18 bases lay between the germline ends. The CDR3 coding sequence is TGTGCCAGCAGCAAGACAGAGGGTTTTTTCACAGATACGCAGTATTTT. Translated, it gives CASSKTEGFFTDTQYF.

This clonotype showed up many times. The V call is TRBV28, the J call TRBJ2-3; 10 bases match TRBD2. The CDR3 is 15 amino acids. Trimming removed 3 bases from V and 4 bases from J; junction bases left unmatched: 4. CDR1 is MDHEN and CDR2 is SYDVKM in the germline V gene. The CDR3: CASSLSSGGSDTQYF. The CDR3 DNA follows: TGTGCCAGCAGTTTGAGTAGCGGGGGGTCAGATACGCAGTATTTT.

This clonotype was seen many times. The chain combines TRBV20-1 with TRBJ2-7; D not certain. Trimming took 1 base from V and 2 from J, leaving 6 bases between them. Germline CDR1 is DFQATT and CDR2 is SNEGSKA (reference sequence). The CDR3 covers 12 residues. Here the CDR3 reads CSARVSAYEQYF. DNA for the CDR3: TGCAGTGCTAGAGTGTCAGCCTACGAGCAGTACTTC.

This clonotype was recorded many times. The V gene is TRBV30, the J gene TRBJ2-2; 13 nucleotides line up with TRBD2. Germline CDR1 and CDR2: GTSNPN and SVGIG (reference sequence). The J segment lost 2 bases and the V segment lost 3 bases, leaving 3 bases of the junction unmatched. The CDR3 sequence is 16 residues long. CDR3 amino acids: CAWRGTSGINTGELFF. The CDR3 DNA reads as TGTGCCTGGAGGGGGACTAGCGGGATTAACACCGGGGAGCTGTTTTTT.

This clonotype was recorded at least ten times. This CDR3 reads CASSSRLGGGYEQYF. As DNA, the CDR3 is TGTGCCAGCAGTTCCCGACTTGGGGGAGGGTACGAGCAGTACTTC. The rearrangement uses TRBV27 and TRBJ2-7, with 7 bases aligning to TRBD2. This CDR3 has 15 residues. Germline CDR1 is MNHEY and CDR2 is SMNVEV (reference sequence). V gave up 4 bases and J gave up 4 bases; unmatched junction bases: 10.

This clonotype was counted a few times. The chain recombines TRBV14 with TRBJ1-5; 9 bases agree with TRBD1. Germline CDR1 is SGHDN and CDR2 is FVKESK. V dropped 6 bases and J dropped 0; count of bases not matched to a gene: 15. This CDR3 is 19 amino acids long. In DNA, the CDR3 is TGTGCCAGCAGGCGGTATCCGGGACAGGGACCTTATAGCAATCAGCCCCAGCATTTT. This encodes CASRRYPGQGPYSNQPQHF.

This clonotype was seen ten or more times. CDR3 bases: TGTGCCAGCAGTTTAGACGCAGGGGAAAACACCATATATTTT. This encodes CASSLDAGENTIYF. This chain uses TRBV12-3 or TRBV12-4 with TRBJ1-3; the D gene is possibly TRBD1 (6 bases). The germline V and J ends were trimmed by 1 base and 6 bases, with 10 bases remaining between them. There are 14 residues in the CDR3.

This chain uses TRBV27 with TRBJ1-4; the D is unclear. V gave up 6 bases and J gave up 0 bases, with 5 bases separating them. This CDR3 has 13 amino acids. The germline V gene encodes CDR1 MNHEY and CDR2 SMNVEV (reference sequence). The CDR3 sequence: CASRKTTNEKLFF. As DNA, the CDR3 is TGTGCCAGCAGAAAGACAACTAATGAAAAACTGTTTTTT.

This clonotype was seen ten or more times. The chain employs TRBV10-3 and TRBJ1-6, with TRBD1 matching over 8 bases. The length of the CDR3 is 14 residues. Germline-derived CDR1 and CDR2 are ENHRY and SYGVKD. The ends lost 2 bases at V and 7 bases at J; junction bases unmatched: 1. The CDR3 DNA reads TGTGCCATCAGTGAGCGGACAGGGAATTCACCCCTCCACTTT. This codes for CAISERTGNSPLHF.

This clonotype has ten or more counts. The chain employs TRBV14 and TRBJ2-2; 8 bases agree with TRBD1. Trimming at V came to 7 bases and at J to 5 bases, leaving 3 bases not matched to a gene. The CDR3 spans 13 residues. Germline V gene data show CDR1 as SGHDN and CDR2 as FVKESK. The CDR3 coding sequence is TGTGCCAGCACGGACAGGGCAACCGGGGAGCTGTTTTTT. This encodes CASTDRATGELFF.

In its sample, this clonotype was seen many times. The chain combines TRBV3-1 with TRBJ1-6, with D hard to call. Trimming pared 4 bases from V and 6 bases from J, leaving 13 bases between. CDR3 length: 15 amino acids. Germline loops: CDR1 LGHDT, CDR2 YNNKEL (reference sequence). This CDR3 is CASSLSTLFNSPLHF. As DNA, the CDR3 is TGTGCCAGCAGCCTGTCGACTTTGTTTAATTCACCCCTCCACTTT.

The chain combines TRBV9 with TRBJ2-3, with 9 bases that match TRBD1. Trimming took 0 bases from V and 0 from J; bases not matched to a gene: 8. Germline V gene lookup returns CDR1 SGDLS and CDR2 YYNGEE. This CDR3 has 18 residues. The CDR3 spells CASSVGRTGTGSTDTQYF. Written as DNA, the CDR3 is TGTGCCAGCAGCGTAGGACGGACCGGGACAGGGAGCACAGATACGCAGTATTTT. Full variable domain (missing parts from reference TRBV9 and TRBJ2-3): DSGVTQTPKHLITATGQRVTLRCSPRSGDLSVYWYQQSLDQGLQFLIQYYNGEERAKGNILERFSAQQFPDLHSELNLSSLELGDSALYFCASSVGRTGTGSTDTQYFGPGTRLTVL.

The chain links TRBV7-9 to TRBJ2-7; D possibly corresponds to TRBD1 (7 bases). The CDR3 is 14 amino acids. CDR1 is SEHNR, CDR2 FQNEAQ, per germline (reference sequence). V was pared by 7 bases and J by 5 bases, with 18 bases between. DNA of the CDR3: TGTGCCAGCACCGATCTGGAGGGGGCTGACGAGCAGTACTTC. Protein sequence: CASTDLEGADEQYF.

This clonotype was observed a handful of times. V is TRBV5-1 and J is TRBJ1-2; D possibly corresponds to TRBD1 (5 bases). Germline assignment: CDR1 SGHRS and CDR2 YFSETQ. This CDR3 comprises 15 residues. V lost 2 bases, J lost 4 bases, and 15 bases lay in between. CDR3 protein: CASSFGTGSFYGYTF. Written as DNA, the CDR3 is TGCGCCAGCAGCTTTGGAACAGGCTCTTTCTATGGCTACACCTTC. Based on the CDR3 plus reference TRBV5-1 and TRBJ1-2, the full variable domain is KAGVTQTPRYLIKTRGQQVTLSCSPISGHRSVSWYQQTPGQGLQFLFEYFSETQRNKGNFPGRFSGRQFSNSRSEMNVSTLELGDSALYLCASSFGTGSFYGYTFGSGTRLTVV.

This clonotype was observed at least ten times. The rearrangement joins TRBV7-8 to TRBJ2-1, with 8 bases that match TRBD2. This CDR3 has 14 residues. The germline V gene has CDR1 SGHVS and CDR2 FQNEAQ. Trimming removed 5 bases from V and 7 bases from J; junction bases left unmatched: 7. CDR3 protein: CASSESGGGNEQFF. The CDR3 region has the DNA TGTGCCAGCAGCGAGAGCGGGGGAGGGAATGAGCAGTTCTTC.

This clonotype appeared a few times. The rearrangement links TRBV18 to TRBJ2-1, with 13 bases aligning to TRBD2. The trim removed 1 base at V and 7 bases at J, leaving 4 bases unmatched. Germline CDR1 and CDR2: KGHSH and LQKENI. This CDR3 has 16 residues. CDR3 DNA: TGTGCCAGCTCACCACAACTAGCGGGGGGGCAGAATGAGCAGTTCTTC. Residues: CASSPQLAGGQNEQFF. Using reference TRBV18 and TRBJ2-1 for the parts outside the CDR3, the full variable domain is NAGVMQNPRHLVRRRGQEARLRCSPMKGHSHVYWYRQLPEEGLKFMVYLQKENIIDESGMPKERFSAEFPKEGPSILRIQQVVRGDSAAYFCASSPQLAGGQNEQFFGPGTRLTVL.

V gene TRBV7-2 combines with J gene TRBJ2-3; 8 bases align to TRBD2. With V trimmed by 0 bases and J by 4 bases, 18 bases remained unmatched. Germline V gene data show CDR1 as SGHTA and CDR2 as FQGNSA. The CDR3 loop spans 20 amino acids. CDR3 amino acids: CASSLAGGLFSGGEADTQYF. Written as DNA, the CDR3 is TGTGCCAGCAGCTTAGCCGGGGGGTTATTCTCCGGGGGGGAGGCAGATACGCAGTATTTT. Full variable domain (missing parts from reference TRBV7-2 and TRBJ2-3): GAGVSQSPSNKVTEKGKDVELRCDPISGHTALYWYRQSLGQGLEFLIYFQGNSAPDKSGLPSDRFSAERTGGSVSTLTIQRTQQEDSAVYLCASSLAGGLFSGGEADTQYFGPGTRLTVL.

This clonotype appeared many times. The V gene is TRBV3-1, the J gene TRBJ2-2, with TRBD2 identical over 7 bases. Germline V gives CDR1 LGHDT, CDR2 YNNKEL (reference sequence). After removal of 0 bases from V and 14 bases from J, the junction contained 6 bases not matched to a gene. The CDR3 is 13 amino acids. CDR3 residues: CASSQEGLADLFF. In DNA form, the CDR3 reads TGTGCCAGCAGCCAAGAAGGGCTAGCGGACCTGTTTTTT.

CDR3 sequence reads: CASSRTGTGGLEQYF. The CDR3 DNA reads as TGTGCCAGCAGTAGAACCGGGACAGGGGGGTTGGAGCAGTACTTC. J is TRBJ2-7 and V is TRBV28; 11 bases agree with TRBD1. This CDR3 spans 15 amino acids. V lost 5 bases, J lost 7 bases, and 10 bases stayed unmatched. From germline, CDR1 is MDHEN and CDR2 SYDVKM.

The rearrangement joins TRBV18 to TRBJ2-3; D not resolved. V dropped 4 bases and J dropped 3 bases, with 8 bases sitting between them. Looked up from germline, CDR1 is KGHSH and CDR2 is LQKENI. The CDR3 covers 13 residues. The CDR3, as DNA: TGTGCCAGCTCACAGGGTTTTACAGATACGCAGTATTTT. Translated: CASSQGFTDTQYF.

The chain couples TRBV27 to TRBJ1-3, with D hard to call. V lost 5 bases to trimming and J lost 0 bases, with 17 bases between them. The CDR3 has 17 amino acids. Germline V gene lookup returns CDR1 MNHEY and CDR2 SMNVEV (reference sequence). In DNA, the CDR3 is TGTGCCAGCAGTCGGGAAGGTGGAAGGGCCTCTGGAAACACCATATATTTT. Translated, it gives CASSREGGRASGNTIYF.

A word on this clonotype: A read error is likely, as this CDR3 ends without the conserved phenylalanine or tryptophan. The chain combines TRBV5-5 with TRBJ1-1; perhaps TRBD1 as D (6 bases). There are 11 residues in the CDR3. The germline V and J ends were trimmed by 4 bases and 5 bases, with 6 bases remaining between them. Germline CDR1 and CDR2: SGHKS and YYEKEE (reference sequence). The chain's CDR3 is CASSRGTEAFS. The CDR3, as DNA: TGTGCCAGCAGCAGGGGGACTGAAGCTTTCTCT.

This clonotype was seen ten or more times. The chain links TRBV7-2 to TRBJ1-3; no clear D gene. CDR3 length equals 15 residues. Trimming cost V 2 bases and J 3 bases, with 11 bases left between them. In germline, CDR1 is SGHTA, CDR2 FQGNSA. The CDR3 DNA follows: TGTGCCAGCAGCTTAAGCGGGTCCAGTGGAAACACCATATATTTT. Amino acids: CASSLSGSSGNTIYF. Full variable domain (missing parts from reference TRBV7-2 and TRBJ1-3): GAGVSQSPSNKVTEKGKDVELRCDPISGHTALYWYRQSLGQGLEFLIYFQGNSAPDKSGLPSDRFSAERTGGSVSTLTIQRTQQEDSAVYLCASSLSGSSGNTIYFGEGSWLTVV.

This clonotype was found many times. CDR3 protein: CASRSEGDEKLFF. The CDR3 coding sequence is TGTGCCAGCCGGTCGGAGGGGGACGAAAAACTGTTTTTT. The V and J genes are TRBV2 and TRBJ1-4; D may be TRBD1 (6 bases). Germline CDR1 and CDR2: SNHLY and FYNNEI. The CDR3 extends over 13 amino acids. Trimming removed 8 bases at V and 8 bases at J, with 15 bases between.

This clonotype has a count of ten or more. The V gene is TRBV11-3, the J gene TRBJ2-1; 12 nucleotides align to TRBD2. This CDR3 comprises 14 residues. After removal of 6 bases from V and 6 bases from J, the junction contained 3 bases not matched to a gene. Looked up from germline, CDR1 is SGHNT and CDR2 is YENEEA. The CDR3 sequence is CASRLAGGANEQFF. The CDR3 DNA follows: TGTGCCAGCAGACTAGCGGGAGGCGCCAATGAGCAGTTCTTC.